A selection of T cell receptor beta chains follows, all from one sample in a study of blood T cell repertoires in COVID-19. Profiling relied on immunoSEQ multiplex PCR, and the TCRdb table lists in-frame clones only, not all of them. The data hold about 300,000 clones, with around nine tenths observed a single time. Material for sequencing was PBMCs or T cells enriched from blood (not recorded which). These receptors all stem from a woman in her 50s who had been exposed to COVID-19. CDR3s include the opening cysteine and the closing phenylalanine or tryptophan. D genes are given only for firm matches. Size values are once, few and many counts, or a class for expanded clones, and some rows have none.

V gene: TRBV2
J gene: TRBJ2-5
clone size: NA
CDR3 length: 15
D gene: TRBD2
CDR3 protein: CASSETAGGPQTQYF
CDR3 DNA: TGTGCCAGCAGTGAAACTGCGGGGGGGCCCCAGACCCAGTACTTC

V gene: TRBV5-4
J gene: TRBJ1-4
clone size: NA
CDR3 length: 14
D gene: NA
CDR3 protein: CASSLGSLGEKLFF
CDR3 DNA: TGTGCCAGCAGCTTGGGGAGCCTCGGTGAAAAACTGTTTTTT

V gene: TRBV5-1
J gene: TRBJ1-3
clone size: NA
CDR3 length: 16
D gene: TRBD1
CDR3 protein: CASNPGTGGSGNTIYF
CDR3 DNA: TGCGCCAGCAACCCGGGGACAGGGGGCTCTGGAAACACCATATATTTT

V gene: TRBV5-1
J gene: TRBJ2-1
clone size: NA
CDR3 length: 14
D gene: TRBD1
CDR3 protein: CASSWRTGGNEQFF
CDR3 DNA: TGCGCCAGCAGCTGGAGGACAGGGGGCAATGAGCAGTTCTTC

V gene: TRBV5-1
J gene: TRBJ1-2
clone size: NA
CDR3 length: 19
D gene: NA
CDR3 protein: CASSFMTGRPEVIGRGYTF
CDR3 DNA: TGCGCCAGCAGCTTCATGACCGGACGCCCGGAGGTAATAGGGCGTGGCTACACCTTC

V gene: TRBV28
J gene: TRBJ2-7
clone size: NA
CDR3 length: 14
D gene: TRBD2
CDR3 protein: CASSSLAGVGEQYF
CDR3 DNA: TGTGCCAGCAGTTCGCTAGCGGGGGTTGGCGAGCAGTACTTC

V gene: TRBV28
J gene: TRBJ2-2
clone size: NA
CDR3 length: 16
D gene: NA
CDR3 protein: CASSSQGRDGTGELFF
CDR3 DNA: TGTGCCAGCAGTTCACAAGGACGGGATGGTACCGGGGAGCTGTTTTTT

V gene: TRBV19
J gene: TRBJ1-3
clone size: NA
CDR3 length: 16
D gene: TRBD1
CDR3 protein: CASSKGQGAFGNTIYF
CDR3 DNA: TGTGCCAGTAGTAAGGGACAGGGGGCTTTTGGAAACACCATATATTTT

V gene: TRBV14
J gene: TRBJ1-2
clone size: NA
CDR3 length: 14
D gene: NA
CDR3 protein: CASSQVPGSAGYTF
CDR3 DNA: TGTGCCAGCAGCCAAGTGCCAGGGTCGGCTGGCTACACCTTC

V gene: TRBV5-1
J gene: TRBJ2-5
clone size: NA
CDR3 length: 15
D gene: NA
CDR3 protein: CASSFVRAGQETQYF
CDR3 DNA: TGCGCCAGCAGCTTTGTCCGCGCGGGGCAAGAGACCCAGTACTTC

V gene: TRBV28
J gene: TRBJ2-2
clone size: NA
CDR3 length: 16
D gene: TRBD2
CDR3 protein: CASSRGLAGVFGELFF
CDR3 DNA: TGTGCCAGCAGTCGGGGACTAGCGGGGGTATTTGGGGAGCTGTTTTTT

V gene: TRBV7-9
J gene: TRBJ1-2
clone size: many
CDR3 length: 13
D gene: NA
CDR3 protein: CASSFRGNYGYTF
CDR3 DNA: TGTGCCAGCAGCTTCAGGGGCAACTATGGCTACACCTTC

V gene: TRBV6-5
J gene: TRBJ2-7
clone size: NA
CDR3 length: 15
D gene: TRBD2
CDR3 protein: CASTLTSGGTYEQYF
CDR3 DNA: TGTGCCAGCACCCTGACTAGCGGGGGAACCTACGAGCAGTACTTC

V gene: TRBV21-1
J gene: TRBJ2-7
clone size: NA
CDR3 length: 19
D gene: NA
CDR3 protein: CASSKAHLPGTGGSYEQYF
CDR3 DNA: TGTGCCAGCAGCAAAGCGCACCTCCCCGGGACAGGGGGCTCCTACGAGCAGTACTTC

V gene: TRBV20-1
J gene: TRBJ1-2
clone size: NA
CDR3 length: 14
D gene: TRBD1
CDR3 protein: CSASEPGGASGYTF
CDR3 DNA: TGCAGTGCTAGTGAGCCAGGGGGCGCGAGTGGCTACACCTTC

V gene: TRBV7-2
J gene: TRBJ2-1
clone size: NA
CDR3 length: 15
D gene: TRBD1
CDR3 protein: CASSFDRGWYNEQFF
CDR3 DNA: TGTGCCAGCAGCTTCGACAGGGGATGGTACAATGAGCAGTTCTTC

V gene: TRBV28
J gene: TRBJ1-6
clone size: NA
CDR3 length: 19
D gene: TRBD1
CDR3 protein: CASSLPGRARTGGGSPLHF
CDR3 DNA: TGTGCCAGCAGTTTACCAGGGCGGGCCCGGACAGGGGGCGGTTCACCCCTCCACTTT